This TCR beta chain derives from a study of shared clonotypes between healthy human individuals. At a deep level, the assay was run. Profiled with immunoSEQ multiplex PCR; TCRdb holds only in-frame clones, not every one. Seen here are a few hundred thousand clones, 80% to 90% observed once, and the top ten hold 16%. Germline CDR1 is ENHRY and CDR2 is SYGVKD. The CDR3 is 17 amino acids. The V and J ends lost 0 bases and 4 bases respectively, with 19 bases between them. This TCR was sampled from a man younger than 30 in good health. The sequenced material came from memory CD8+ T cells sorted from blood. Documented subset: CD45RO+ cells pooled with CCR7-negative TemRA cells. The chain recombines TRBV10-3 with TRBJ2-7, with D possibly being TRBD1 or TRBD2 (5 bases each). The CDR3, as DNA: TGTGCCATCAGTGAGTCGAGTTCCTGGGACCGCATGTACGAGCAGTACTTC. Its protein product is CAISESSSWDRMYEQYF.